The clone carrying this TCR beta chain was observed a few times. This specimen belongs to a study of shared clonotypes between healthy human individuals. Background on the study: The donors, two women and a few men, were aged 18 to 49.

The CDR3 loop spans 16 amino acids. Germline lookup yields CDR1 SEHNR and CDR2 FQNEAQ (reference sequence). V lost 5 bases, J lost 2 bases, and 9 bases stayed unmatched. Clones were read by immunoSEQ multiplex PCR, and TCRdb kept only the in-frame ones, dropping some. This sample has hundreds of thousands of clones, with roughly 92% found just once. Naive CD8 cells, CD45RO-negative and positively selected for CCR7, excluded terminally differentiated effector memory CD45RA+ cells. The TCR comes from a man aged 30 to 39 in good health. This chain connects TRBV7-9 to TRBJ1-5; TRBD1 matches at 7 bases. Source material: naive CD8+ T cells sorted from blood. The CDR3 loop reads CASSLTTGKGNQPQHF. CDR3 in DNA: TGTGCCAGCAGCCTAACGACAGGGAAGGGCAATCAGCCCCAGCATTTT. The full variable domain, its missing parts supplied by reference TRBV7-9 and TRBJ1-5, is DTGVSQNPRHKITKRGQNVTFRCDPISEHNRLYWYRQTLGQGPEFLTYFQNEAQLEKSRLLSDRFSAERPKGSFSTLEIQRTEQGDSAMYLCASSLTTGKGNQPQHFGDGTRLSIL.